These T cell receptor beta chains were read from a single sample in a study of blood T cell repertoires in COVID-19. TCRdb keeps only in-frame clones here, not all; method: immunoSEQ multiplex PCR. The sample consists of about 190,000 clones, around nine tenths of them appearing once. Sequences were obtained from peripheral blood. Every receptor here comes from a man aged 18 to 30 with active or convalescent COVID-19. Each CDR3 is given with its conserved first and last residue. Fields, in order: V gene, J gene, CDR3 protein.

TRBV5-8	TRBJ1-1	CASSLGLTEAFF
TRBV29-1	TRBJ2-7	CSVEGGSSGSSGEQYF
TRBV3-1/TRBV3-2	TRBJ1-1	CASSPYQGSTEAFF
TRBV18	TRBJ2-7	CASSPPFGGSGSGEQYF
TRBV29-1	TRBJ1-3	CSVGQETGNTIYF
TRBV6-1	TRBJ1-2	CASSDLAGHYGYTF
TRBV11-1	TRBJ2-2	CASTTGLRRSTGELFF
TRBV15	TRBJ2-3	CATTPGQSYTDTQYF
TRBV30	TRBJ2-5	CAWSVRPEGTQYF
TRBV6-1	TRBJ2-7	CASSEDRSGYEQYF
TRBV10-3	TRBJ1-1	CAISGSGGETEAFF
TRBV7-2	TRBJ2-2	CASSLWSAPGTGELFF
TRBV24-1	TRBJ2-7	CATSDSTVSYEQYF
TRBV29-1	TRBJ2-3	CSVERQGWTGTDTQYF
TRBV6-5	TRBJ2-7	CASRTQYEQYF
TRBV7-2	TRBJ2-1	CASSLSGKGALSYNEQFF
TRBV11-2	TRBJ1-3	CASRPRGQWEDTIYF
TRBV18	TRBJ1-1	CASSPSFPGQRNTEAFF